This T cell receptor beta chain was identified in a study of T-cell reconstitution after alpha-beta-depleted transplantation in children. Overall study results and limits: Where alpha-beta T cells came from about two months after transplant was reportedly several hundred expanded graft clones. Once a year had passed after transplant, T-cell counts and diversity came mostly from newly produced T cells. The origin of high day-60 TCRbeta diversity in some patients lay in surviving recipient T cells and thymic progenitors.

This clonotype was observed at least ten times. The antigen is not known. The V end was cut by 6 bases, the J end by 6 bases, with 10 bases between. There are 12 residues in the CDR3. Construction of the TCRbeta library involved unique molecular identifiers. Each CDR3 protein is one row after TCRdb ran MiXCR on the PCR reads. The sample shows fewer than 700,000 distinct CDR3 sequences, over 10% of them seen only once. V and J are TRBV12-3 or TRBV12-4 and TRBJ2-3; D unresolved. The sequences come from PBMCs, mostly from graft donor cells, collected 360 days after TCRalphabeta/CD19-depleted stem cell transplant. This TCR derives from a male patient younger than 18 who had a stem cell transplant for acute myeloid leukemia, so the T cells may come from the graft donor. The CDR3 bases are TGTGCCAGCAGAAATCCGCCGGATACGCAGTATTTT. It encodes CASRNPPDTQYF.